The 4 T cell receptor beta chains below come from one sample, sequenced in a study of blood T cell repertoires in COVID-19. TCRdb's table, derived via immunoSEQ multiplex PCR, lists solely in-frame clones and lacks some. The sample holds 240,000 or so clones, around 81% seen once. Material: peripheral blood. These receptor sequences come from a woman of 80 years or more with COVID-19, enrolled during active disease.

The chain links TRBV6-5 to TRBJ1-2; the D is unclear. Germline CDR1 and CDR2: MNHEY and SVGAGI. The CDR3 spans 14 residues. The V end was cut by 5 bases, the J end by 6 bases, with 16 bases between. The CDR3 is CASSLPGSPNGYTF. The DNA of the CDR3 is TGTGCCAGCAGTCTCCCTGGGAGTCCAAATGGCTACACCTTC.

The gene calls are TRBV18 and TRBJ2-7; 9 nucleotides line up with TRBD2. Germline values: CDR1 KGHSH, CDR2 LQKENI. This CDR3 is 15 amino acids long. After removal of 3 bases from V and 3 bases from J, the junction contained 6 bases not matched to a gene. The CDR3 here is CASSPGLAGIYEQYF. The CDR3 DNA is TGTGCCAGCTCACCGGGACTAGCTGGCATCTACGAGCAGTACTTC.

The CDR3 DNA is TGTGCCAGCAGCGGGGGGGATGAAAAACTGTTTTTT. Residues: CASSGGDEKLFF. The chain couples TRBV11-2 to TRBJ1-4, with D possibly being TRBD1 (5 bases). Germline-derived CDR1 and CDR2 are SGHAT and FQNNGV. This CDR3 spans 12 amino acids. Trimming shortened V by 5 bases and J by 6 bases, and 7 bases separated the two germline ends.

The chain couples TRBV7-3 to TRBJ2-1; D possibly corresponds to TRBD2 (7 bases). The CDR3 sequence is 16 residues long. Trimming took off 2 bases at V and 0 bases at J, with 11 bases between the two ends. Germline CDR1 is SGHTA and CDR2 is FQGTGA. The CDR3: CASSLGRGPSYNEQFF. The CDR3 coding sequence is TGTGCCAGCAGCTTAGGGCGGGGGCCCTCCTACAATGAGCAGTTCTTC.